This T cell receptor (beta chain) comes out of a study of T cell responses to AZD1222 COVID-19 vaccine. General study points: Spike-specific TCR depth and breadth grew after two AZD1222 doses.

As regards this clone: Its antigen is unknown.

Germline values: CDR1 SGHTA, CDR2 FQGNSA. The CDR3 loop spans 13 amino acids. V shed 5 bases and J shed 0 bases, with 5 bases lying between them. Here immunoSEQ multiplex PCR was the method, and the copy in TCRdb shows in-frame clones only, minus some. The sample has around 150,000 clones, 92% seen once. This rearrangement joins TRBV7-2 to TRBJ1-3; D uncertain. This specimen was peripheral blood, taken 28 days after the second AZD1222 dose. The TCR comes from an adult who received the AZD1222 COVID-19 vaccine. CDR3 nucleotide sequence: TGTGCCAGCAGCGTGCGCTCTGGAAACACCATATATTTT. Encoded protein: CASSVRSGNTIYF. Variable domain in full (rest from reference TRBV7-2 and TRBJ1-3): GAGVSQSPSNKVTEKGKDVELRCDPISGHTALYWYRQSLGQGLEFLIYFQGNSAPDKSGLPSDRFSAERTGGSVSTLTIQRTQQEDSAVYLCASSVRSGNTIYFGEGSWLTVV.